The table lists the clone carrying this T cell receptor (beta chain) with a few counts. Its antigen is undetermined. One junction end disagrees with the germline gene, perhaps due to a read error. The CDR3 extends over 15 amino acids. CDR1 is SGHTA, CDR2 FQGTGA, per germline. The data were taken from a study of human T cells and chemical hapten exposure. The library gave individual cDNA molecules unique molecular identifiers. In the original analysis: Samples contained a median of roughly 96,000 TCRs, with a range of 23,224 to 690,600. TCRdb re-called the reads through MiXCR, storing one row per CDR3 protein. These V and J calls are TCRdb output, not the study's own analysis. Among 100,000 to 150,000 distinct CDR3 sequences listed, 8.5% were seen once. Total RNA came from unfractionated whole blood. General study results and limits: TCRs whose frequency exceeded 1 in 1000 remained the same following DPC sensitization.

The chain links TRBV7-3 to TRBJ2-1; D may be TRBD1 or TRBD2 (5 bases each). Sequenced material: whole blood. The receptor was isolated from a human donor in good health. Some clones in this sample may be carry-over from other donors' samples. In DNA, the CDR3 is TGTGCCAGCAGCTTTCGGGACGCCTCCGACAATGAGCAGTTCTTC. It specifies CASSFRDASDNEQFF.